These T cell receptor beta chains were read from a single sample in a study of graft-versus-host responses after intestinal transplantation. The data were produced by immunoSEQ multiplex PCR, yet TCRdb's version contains in-frame clones alone and is incomplete. The sample lists tens of thousands of clones; about 89% were seen once. Their specific antigens are unknown. The sample was unstimulated CD8+ T cells sorted from spleen or lymph node cells, taken before intestinal transplant. These receptors were obtained from a human donor who received an intestinal transplant. Each CDR3 is given with its conserved first and last residue. The order of the fields is clone size, D gene, J gene, V gene, CDR3 DNA, CDR3 protein. The D gene is left open where the match is weak. Clone size is shown for a subset of rows, as once, few, many or a class of expanded clone.

-	TRBD1	TRBJ1-4	TRBV5-1	TGCGCCAGCAGCTTGATTGGGGGACAGTCTAATGAAAAACTGTTTTTT	CASSLIGGQSNEKLFF
-	-	TRBJ2-7	TRBV28	TGTGCCAGCAGTTTAACCTACCCCTACGAGCAGTACTTC	CASSLTYPYEQYF
-	TRBD2	TRBJ2-7	TRBV28	TGTGCCAGCAGTAGGCTAGCGGGGACTTCCTACGAGCAGTACTTC	CASSRLAGTSYEQYF
-	-	TRBJ2-7	TRBV19	TGTGCCAGTAAGGGAGGCTCCGGCTACGAGCAGTACTTC	CASKGGSGYEQYF
few	TRBD1	TRBJ1-6	TRBV5-1	TGCGCCAGCAGCTTAGGAGACAGGGGTTACAATTCACCCCTCCACTTT	CASSLGDRGYNSPLHF
-	-	TRBJ1-1	TRBV6-6	TGTGCCAGCAGTTATCCGGGGAACACTGAAGCTTTCTTT	CASSYPGNTEAFF
few	TRBD1	TRBJ2-3	TRBV18	TGTGCCAGCTCCGATCTACAGGGGGGTAGCACAGATACGCAGTATTTT	CASSDLQGGSTDTQYF
-	TRBD2	TRBJ2-1	TRBV2	TGTGCCAGCAGATTGGGACTAGAGGGATGGGGTGTCACAAATGAGCAGTTCTTC	CASRLGLEGWGVTNEQFF
-	TRBD1	TRBJ1-2	TRBV7-9	TGTGCCAGCAGTTCTGGACAGGTCTTCGCCGGCTACACCTTC	CASSSGQVFAGYTF
-	-	TRBJ1-4	TRBV5-1	TGCGCCAGCAGCCCCGGAGACGGAGCAACTAATGAAAAACTGTTTTTT	CASSPGDGATNEKLFF
-	TRBD1	TRBJ1-2	TRBV11-2	TGTGCCAGCAGGTTGACAGGGGACGCTGGCTACACCTTC	CASRLTGDAGYTF
-	TRBD2	TRBJ2-1	TRBV28	TGTGCCAGCAGTTCGCTTACTAGCGGCGAGCAGTTCTTC	CASSSLTSGEQFF
-	TRBD2	TRBJ2-3	TRBV5-4	TGTGCCAGCAGCTTCAAGGGACTAGCTGGCACAGATACGCAGTATTTT	CASSFKGLAGTDTQYF
-	-	TRBJ2-1	TRBV5-4	TGTGCCAGCAGCTTGGGCCCTCCCTCTAGCGACTCCTACAATGAGCAGTTCTTC	CASSLGPPSSDSYNEQFF
-	TRBD2	TRBJ2-3	TRBV5-6	TGTGCCAGCAGCCACATACTAGCGGACAAACGGGCGGATACGCAGTATTTT	CASSHILADKRADTQYF
once	-	TRBJ1-1	TRBV9	TGTGCCAGCAGCGTAGGGGGGGAGGCTGAAGCTTTCTTT	CASSVGGEAEAFF
-	-	TRBJ2-5	TRBV5-5	TGTGCCAGCAGCTTGGCGGGGATAAGTTTGGAGACCCAGTACTTC	CASSLAGISLETQYF
-	-	TRBJ1-1	TRBV5-1	TGCGCCAGCAGCGCCGAACCGGGGGTTAACACTGAAGCTTTCTTT	CASSAEPGVNTEAFF
-	-	TRBJ2-3	TRBV5-1	TGCGCCAGCAGGCCGGGAGGCACAGATACGCAGTATTTT	CASRPGGTDTQYF
few	TRBD2	TRBJ2-1	TRBV29-1	TGCAGCGTCGCCCCCCTAGCGGGAGAATCCTACAATGAGCAGTTCTTC	CSVAPLAGESYNEQFF
-	-	TRBJ2-1	TRBV9	TGTGCCAGCAGCGTAAGGGGGAGCTCCTACAATGAGCAGTTCTTC	CASSVRGSSYNEQFF
-	-	TRBJ1-3	TRBV4-1	TGCGCCAGCAGCCATGAGGCCCGGGTCTCTGGAAACACCATATATTTT	CASSHEARVSGNTIYF
-	TRBD1	TRBJ1-4	TRBV5-1	TGCGCCAGCAGCCCTGGACAGGATGAAAAACTGTTTTTT	CASSPGQDEKLFF
-	TRBD1	TRBJ1-2	TRBV29-1	TGCAGCGCCCAGGGGACAGGGGGCTGTGGCTACACCTTC	CSAQGTGGCGYTF
few	-	TRBJ1-2	TRBV15	TGTGCCACCAGCAGAGACAGGTTCAACTATGGCTACACCTTC	CATSRDRFNYGYTF
-	-	TRBJ2-3	TRBV5-1	TGCGCCAGCAGCTTGGTTGGCGGTTCTACAGATACGCAGTATTTT	CASSLVGGSTDTQYF
-	TRBD2	TRBJ2-7	TRBV7-9	TGTGCCAGCAGCTTAAACCTAGCGGGAGGGCCGAGCTCCTACGAGCAGTACTTC	CASSLNLAGGPSSYEQYF
few	-	TRBJ1-5	TRBV28	TGTGCCAGCAGTTCCTTCCGGCCGGAGCCACCAGATAGCAATCAGCCCCAGCATTTT	CASSSFRPEPPDSNQPQHF
-	TRBD2	TRBJ2-1	TRBV5-1	TGCGCCAGCAGCCAACCCACTAGCGGAGGTAACAATGAGCAGTTCTTC	CASSQPTSGGNNEQFF
-	TRBD1	TRBJ1-2	TRBV6-5	TGTGCCAGCAGTTTCGGACAGGTGGGCTATGGCTACACCTTC	CASSFGQVGYGYTF
-	-	TRBJ2-3	TRBV11-2	TGTGCCAGCAGCCCCACTAGCCCACACGGGGCAGATACGCAGTATTTT	CASSPTSPHGADTQYF
once	-	TRBJ1-1	TRBV19	TGTGCCAGTAGTATGGACGGAGGTTCTGAAGCTTTCTTT	CASSMDGGSEAFF
-	-	TRBJ2-7	TRBV10-2	TGCGCCAGCACCGGCGGTGCCCATTCCTACGAGCAGTACTTC	CASTGGAHSYEQYF
-	-	TRBJ1-1	TRBV19	TGTGCCAGTAGTATTGTCCTCTCAAGGGGGAGGGAGAACACTGAAGCTTTCTTT	CASSIVLSRGRENTEAFF
-	-	TRBJ2-7	TRBV6-1	TGTGCCAGCAGTGACCAGGGGGAGGACTACGAGCAGTACTTC	CASSDQGEDYEQYF
-	-	TRBJ1-4	TRBV7-2	TGTGCCAGCACCTTGACAGGCCCCAATGAAAAACTGTTTTTT	CASTLTGPNEKLFF
-	TRBD2	TRBJ2-3	TRBV19	TGTGCCAGTAGTATGACTAGCGGGAGAACAGATACGCAGTATTTT	CASSMTSGRTDTQYF
-	-	TRBJ1-1	TRBV7-8	TGTGCCAGCAGTCAGAGACGCGGGAACACTGAAGCTTTCTTT	CASSQRRGNTEAFF
-	-	TRBJ2-1	TRBV13	TGTGCCAGCAGACCCCAGGGGAGTCCCTACAATGAGCAGTTCTTC	CASRPQGSPYNEQFF
-	TRBD1	TRBJ2-3	TRBV11-3	TGTGCCAGCAGCTTAGGGACAGGGGCGGTCACAGATACGCAGTATTTT	CASSLGTGAVTDTQYF
-	TRBD1	TRBJ2-7	TRBV5-1	TGCGCCAGCAGCTCAAAATATGACAGGGTTCACTACGAGCAGTACTTC	CASSSKYDRVHYEQYF
-	TRBD1	TRBJ2-1	TRBV29-1	TGCAGCGCTCAGAGATTAGGATACAGGGGGAGCTCCTACAATGAGCAGTTCTTC	CSAQRLGYRGSSYNEQFF
-	-	TRBJ2-7	TRBV10-3	TGTGCCGTTCGCCTAAACAGGGACTACGAGCAGTACTTC	CAVRLNRDYEQYF
-	-	TRBJ1-1	TRBV11-2	TGTGCCAGCAGCTTAAGCCCGAACACTGAAGCTTTCTTT	CASSLSPNTEAFF
-	TRBD2	TRBJ2-1	TRBV19	TGTGCCAGTAGTATTTACGAGCGGGACTTTCGTTACAATGAGCAGTTCTTC	CASSIYERDFRYNEQFF
-	TRBD1	TRBJ1-2	TRBV10-3	TGTGCCATCAGTGAGTCAGGGGGCGACGGAAATGGCTACACCTTC	CAISESGGDGNGYTF
-	-	TRBJ1-1	TRBV7-8	TGTGCCAGCAGCCAGGAATGGTGGACAGTAGCTTTCTTT	CASSQEWWTVAFF
-	TRBD2	TRBJ2-3	TRBV6-1	TGTGCCAGCAGTGATCCAGCGGGACTTAGCACAGATACGCAGTATTTT	CASSDPAGLSTDTQYF
-	-	TRBJ2-3	TRBV9	TGTGCCAGCAGCGCCGTGGGAGGCACAGATACGCAGTATTTT	CASSAVGGTDTQYF
-	-	TRBJ2-1	TRBV13	TGTGCCAGCAGCTTACGGGATGTCTCCTACAATGAGCAGTTCTTC	CASSLRDVSYNEQFF
-	TRBD1	TRBJ2-2	TRBV4-1	TGCGCCAGCAGCTTTTTCTGGGACAGGGCCACCGGGGAGCTGTTTTTT	CASSFFWDRATGELFF
many	TRBD2	TRBJ2-7	TRBV6-5	TGTGCCAGCAGTTACGCGGCTAGCGGTGCCTACGAGCAGTACTTC	CASSYAASGAYEQYF
-	-	TRBJ1-1	TRBV6-1	TGTGCCAGCAGTGATCCCGGGACACTGAGTGAAGCTTTCTTT	CASSDPGTLSEAFF
medium-sized	TRBD1	TRBJ2-3	TRBV6-4	TGTGCCAGCAGTGACACAGGGGGCACAGATACGCAGTATTTT	CASSDTGGTDTQYF
-	-	TRBJ2-7	TRBV4-1	TGCGCCAGCAGCCAAGACATCAGGAACGAGCAGTACTTC	CASSQDIRNEQYF
-	TRBD1	TRBJ2-2	TRBV7-8	TGTGCCAGCAGCTTAGCAGGGGGCGACACCGGGGAGCTGTTTTTT	CASSLAGGDTGELFF
-	-	TRBJ1-5	TRBV4-2	TGTGCCAGCAGCCACAGCGTGGGGAGTCAGCCCCAGCATTTT	CASSHSVGSQPQHF
-	TRBD2	TRBJ2-3	TRBV7-8	TGTGCCAGCAGCTTAACCCACCCCGGACTAGCGGGAGACGGTGTGGGCACAGATACGCAGTATTTT	CASSLTHPGLAGDGVGTDTQYF